The next 9 T cell receptor beta chains were all read from a single sample in a study of tumor-infiltrating lymphocytes in primary liver carcinoma. Germline DNA was extracted alongside blood RNA, which was obtained from unsorted whole blood. The authors made TCR beta cDNA from approximately 500 ng total RNA with a constant-region primer. Generation of the TCR beta libraries relied on three nested multiplex PCR rounds using slightly modified ARM-PCR. Running around 9 cycles apiece, the first two PCR rounds relied on TRBV1-TRBV30 forward primers together with a C-beta reverse primer. One entry per CDR3 protein, called by TCRdb with MiXCR from the multiplex PCR reads. The sample yields 250,000 to 400,000 distinct CDR3 sequences, about 60% seen once. The specimen was peripheral blood. These receptors were collected from a man between 35 and 55 years old with primary liver carcinoma and hepatitis B virus infection.

This sequence joins TRBV7-8 and TRBJ2-7, with TRBD2 as a possible D gene (6 bases). The germline CDR1 and CDR2 sequences are SGHVS and FQNEAQ. V was pared by 5 bases and J by 1 base, with 15 bases between. The CDR3 has 15 amino acids. The CDR3 spells CASSPRERGSYEQYF. Here the CDR3 DNA reads TGTGCCAGCAGCCCTCGGGAACGGGGGTCCTACGAGCAGTACTTC.

This clonotype was seen ten or more times. The chain joins TRBV10-3 to TRBJ1-2, with 8 bases identical to TRBD1. Trimming took 3 bases from V and 8 from J; bases not matched to a gene: 5. The germline V gene encodes CDR1 ENHRY and CDR2 SYGVKD. CDR3 size: 13 residues. CDR3 nucleotide sequence: TGTGCCATCAGTGATCAGGGGGCGAAAGGCTACACCTTC. It encodes CAISDQGAKGYTF.

Turning to this clonotype: Given a much more abundant clone one base away, this may be a read error. The chain joins TRBV6-6 to TRBJ2-5; 13 nucleotides match TRBD2. The germline gives CDR1 MNHNY, CDR2 SVGAGI (reference sequence). The CDR3 runs 17 residues. CDR3 protein: CASSHGTSGTRGETKYF. The CDR3 bases are TGTGCCAGCAGTCATGGGACTAGCGGGACTCGAGGGGAGACCAAGTACTTC.

Worth noting for this clonotype: This may stem from a read error, because a much larger clone lies one nucleotide away. V usage is TRBV6-2 or TRBV6-3 and J usage is TRBJ2-1; 12 bases are a match to TRBD2. Per the germline V gene, CDR1 is MNHEY and CDR2 is SVGEGT. The length of the CDR3 is 16 residues. The CDR3 spells CTSRPLAGGKLGEQFF. The CDR3, as DNA: TGTACCAGCAGGCCTCTAGCGGGAGGGAAGTTAGGTGAGCAGTTCTTC.

The chain uses TRBV6-2 or TRBV6-3 and TRBJ2-5; the D gene is possibly TRBD1 (6 bases). The CDR3 covers 14 residues. V gave up 8 bases and J gave up 5 bases, with 18 bases separating them. The V gene's germline CDR1 is MNHEY and CDR2 SVGEGT. CDR3 loop: CASCLGGRGETQYF. In nucleotides, the CDR3 is TGTGCCAGCTGCCTCGGAGGCAGGGGTGAGACCCAGTACTTC.

Notes on this clonotype: A much larger clonotype is one base distant, so this may be a read error. The chain carries TRBV4-2 and TRBJ1-1; 8 bases agree with TRBD1. Germline V CDR1 and CDR2: LGHNA, YNFKEQ. This CDR3 comprises 13 residues. CDR3 DNA sequence: TGTGCCATCAGCCCCCAGGGGGCGACTGAAGCTTTCTTT. It codes for CAISPQGATEAFF.

By sample share, this clonotype is medium-sized. The gene calls are TRBV11-2 and TRBJ2-3; 14 bases are a match to TRBD2. The CDR3 loop spans 16 amino acids. V lost 4 bases and J lost 6; bases outside the gene matches: 6. The germline gives CDR1 SGHAT, CDR2 FQNNGV. CDR3 in DNA: TGTGCCAGCAGCTCCCCGGGACTAGCGGGAGTGGATACGCAGTATTTT. Translation: CASSSPGLAGVDTQYF.

With respect to this clonotype: This may arise from a read error, as a much more abundant clone is one base away. The chain is built from TRBV6-1 and TRBJ2-2; the D is unclear. Germline loops: CDR1 MNHNS, CDR2 SASEGT. The CDR3 consists of 13 residues. Here the CDR3 reads CASREALSGELFF. The CDR3, as DNA: TGTGCCAGCAGAGAAGCGCTGTCCGGGGAGCTGTTTTTT.

CDR3 in amino acids: CASSGTGGEKLFF. CDR3 DNA: TGTGCCAGCAGTGGGACAGGGGGGGAAAAACTGTTTTTT. The chain couples TRBV2 to TRBJ1-4, with 10 bases identical to TRBD1. This CDR3 is 13 amino acids long. Trimming removed 4 bases from V and 8 bases from J; junction bases left unmatched: 1. CDR1 and CDR2 from the germline V gene are SNHLY and FYNNEI.